This passage covers 19 T cell receptor beta chains from one sample sequenced in a study of blood T cell repertoires in COVID-19. Data came from immunoSEQ multiplex PCR; TCRdb stores just in-frame clones and leaves some out. The sample has 150,000 to 200,000 clones, 86% seen once. Sequenced sample: peripheral blood. These receptors were taken from a man aged 70-80 years with acute or convalescent COVID-19.

J is TRBJ2-1 and V is TRBV10-2; TRBD2 aligns across 11 bases. The CDR3 length is 13 residues. Germline loops: CDR1 WSHSY, CDR2 SAAADI. Unmatched junction bases numbered 1, after V lost 6 bases and J lost 6 bases. The CDR3 sequence is CASRLAGVNEQFF. CDR3 bases: TGCGCCAGCAGACTAGCGGGAGTCAATGAGCAGTTCTTC.

The J gene is TRBJ2-4, the V gene TRBV19; a possible D gene is TRBD1 (5 bases). Germline-derived CDR1 and CDR2 are LNHDA and SQIVND (reference sequence). This CDR3 has 14 residues. Trimming took off 1 base at V and 8 bases at J, with 12 bases between the two ends. The CDR3 spells CASSIVGVPDIQYF. CDR3 nucleotide sequence: TGTGCCAGTAGTATAGTAGGGGTCCCTGACATTCAGTACTTC.

V gene TRBV6-5 combines with J gene TRBJ1-1; D may be TRBD1 (6 bases). The V gene's germline CDR1 is MNHEY and CDR2 SVGAGI. This CDR3 spans 15 amino acids. Trimming stripped 8 bases from V and 0 bases from J, with 16 bases between. The CDR3 DNA reads as TGTGCCAGCCGAGTTGGACAGTCCATGAACACTGAAGCTTTCTTT. Its protein product is CASRVGQSMNTEAFF.

The chain recombines TRBV6-2 or TRBV6-3 with TRBJ2-3; 13 bases are shared with TRBD2. Germline V gives CDR1 MNHEY, CDR2 SVGEGT. The CDR3 is 17 amino acids. V lost 5 bases to trimming and J lost 5 bases; unmatched junction nucleotides: 10. The CDR3 nucleotides read TGTGCCAGCAGTGGGTTAAGGACTAGCGGGGGCGGAGATACGCAGTATTTT. Its translation is CASSGLRTSGGGDTQYF.

The chain couples TRBV7-3 to TRBJ1-1, with a possible D match to TRBD1 (6 bases). The length of the CDR3 is 15 residues. CDR1 and CDR2 (germline): SGHTA, FQGTGA. V lost 5 bases and J 1 base, leaving 14 bases between the germline ends. The CDR3 sequence: CASSLRGGANTEAFF. The CDR3 region has the DNA TGTGCCAGCAGCCTCCGGGGGGGGGCGAACACTGAAGCTTTCTTT.

V is TRBV12-5 and J is TRBJ2-7, with 8 bases aligning to TRBD1. Trimming removed 2 bases from V and 5 bases from J; junction bases left unmatched: 5. This CDR3 has 14 residues. From germline, CDR1 is LGHNT and CDR2 FRNRAP. CDR3 residues: CASGLLDRGHEQYF. The CDR3 DNA reads TGTGCTAGTGGTTTGCTCGACAGGGGCCACGAGCAGTACTTC. Drawing the rest from reference TRBV12-5 and TRBJ2-7, the complete variable domain is DARVTQTPRHKVTEMGQEVTMRCQPILGHNTVFWYRQTMMQGLELLAYFRNRAPLDDSGMPKDRFSAEMPDATLATLKIQPSEPRDSAVYFCASGLLDRGHEQYFGPGTRLTVT.

The V call is TRBV5-1, the J call TRBJ2-5, with 13 nucleotides matching TRBD2. Germline V gene data show CDR1 as SGHRS and CDR2 as YFSETQ. Trimming cost V 4 bases and J 5 bases; bases outside gene matches: 14. The CDR3 consists of 18 residues. The CDR3 sequence is CASSQSTSGRPGGETQYF. For the CDR3, the DNA is TGCGCCAGCAGCCAGTCGACTAGCGGGAGGCCTGGGGGGGAGACCCAGTACTTC.

V gene TRBV29-1 combines with J gene TRBJ2-5, with 11 bases that match TRBD1. V lost 1 base to trimming and J lost 4 bases; unmatched junction nucleotides: 5. The CDR3 runs to 15 residues. Germline V gene data show CDR1 as SQVTM and CDR2 as ANQGSEA. The CDR3 protein is CSVEGWTGGIETQYF. CDR3 nucleotide sequence: TGCAGCGTTGAAGGATGGACAGGGGGCATAGAGACCCAGTACTTC.

The rearrangement links TRBV5-1 to TRBJ2-5; a weak D match, TRBD1 (5 bases). Germline lookup yields CDR1 SGHRS and CDR2 YFSETQ. V lost 3 bases, J lost 1 base, and 10 bases lay in between. The CDR3 totals 14 residues. The CDR3: CASSWQGAQETQYF. The CDR3 DNA is TGCGCCAGCAGCTGGCAAGGGGCCCAAGAGACCCAGTACTTC.

The chain carries TRBV7-9 and TRBJ1-1, with TRBD1 matching 8 bases. This CDR3 spans 13 amino acids. Losses at the gene ends were 5 bases for V and 5 bases for J; bases not matched to a gene: 4. CDR1 and CDR2 from the germline V gene are SEHNR and FQNEAQ (reference sequence). CDR3 protein: CASSGQGGTEAFF. CDR3 bases: TGTGCCAGCAGCGGACAGGGAGGGACTGAAGCTTTCTTT.

The chain carries TRBV7-9 and TRBJ1-3, with a tentative D call TRBD1 (6 bases). CDR3 length: 14 amino acids. Germline-derived CDR1 and CDR2 are SEHNR and FQNEAQ (reference sequence). V lost 11 bases, J lost 0 bases, and 14 bases lay in between. The CDR3 DNA sequence: TGTGCCGTCCCCGGACAGAGCTCTGGAAACACCATATATTTT. This gives the protein CAVPGQSSGNTIYF.

V usage is TRBV27 and J usage is TRBJ1-1; D perhaps matches TRBD1 (5 bases). Germline loops: CDR1 MNHEY, CDR2 SMNVEV (reference sequence). Trimming took off 8 bases at V and 6 bases at J, with 25 bases between the two ends. The CDR3 is made up of 16 amino acids. In DNA form, the CDR3 reads TGTGCCAGCCAAACTCGCTACGGGGGGGACGGGGCTGAAGCTTTCTTT. This gives the protein CASQTRYGGDGAEAFF.

This sequence joins TRBV30 and TRBJ1-1; the match to TRBD1 covers 7 bases. CDR1 and CDR2 from the germline V gene are GTSNPN and SVGIG (reference sequence). The CDR3 spans 14 residues. V dropped 4 bases and J dropped 8; count of bases not matched to a gene: 13. Here the CDR3 DNA reads TGTGCCTGGACCCCTCCCGCCCTGGGACAGGAAGCTTTCTTT. Amino acids: CAWTPPALGQEAFF.

The chain links TRBV18 to TRBJ2-3; D uncertain. The CDR3 is 14 amino acids. Trimming stripped 3 bases from V and 0 bases from J, with 7 bases between. Germline V CDR1 and CDR2: KGHSH, LQKENI. CDR3 DNA: TGTGCCAGCTCACCGATACACAGCACAGATACGCAGTATTTT. Amino acids: CASSPIHSTDTQYF.

The chain uses TRBV19 and TRBJ2-7; 7 bases match TRBD2. Germline V gene sequence: CDR1 LNHDA, CDR2 SQIVND (reference sequence). J was trimmed by 4 bases and V by 6 bases; bases with no gene match: 6. The CDR3 contains 13 residues. The CDR3 bases are TGTGCCAGTAGATCAGGGCGGGGGTACGAGCAGTACTTC. Its translation: CASRSGRGYEQYF.

V is TRBV11-2 and J is TRBJ2-5; D remains ambiguous. The CDR3 contains 15 residues. In germline, CDR1 is SGHAT, CDR2 FQNNGV. V shed 1 base and J shed 2 bases, with 11 bases lying between them. CDR3 nucleotides: TGTGCCAGCAGCTTAGCAGGCAGCTTACAAGAGACCCAGTACTTC. It codes for CASSLAGSLQETQYF.

The chain links TRBV3-1 (or the pseudogene TRBV3-2) to TRBJ2-3; 10 nucleotides line up with TRBD2. The CDR3 spans 17 residues. Trimming took 2 bases from V and 3 from J; bases not matched to a gene: 8. Germline V gives CDR1 LGHDT, CDR2 YNNKEL (reference sequence). In DNA form, the CDR3 reads TGTGCCAGCAGCCAACCTAAGGTAGCGGGAGGTACAGATACGCAGTATTTT. This translates into CASSQPKVAGGTDTQYF.

Only a few counts were recorded for this clone. The rearrangement links TRBV6-5 to TRBJ2-1; 8 bases are shared with TRBD2. This CDR3 contains 14 residues. V lost 1 base to trimming and J lost 9 bases; unmatched junction nucleotides: 5. Per germline, CDR1 MNHEY and CDR2 SVGAGI. CDR3 in DNA: TGTGCCAGCAGTTACTGGACTAGCCCGGGTGAGCAGTTCTTC. As protein: CASSYWTSPGEQFF.

J is TRBJ2-7 and V is TRBV5-1, with 8 bases matching TRBD1. V was pared by 4 bases and J by 7 bases, with 16 bases of the junction left unmatched. The CDR3 has 16 amino acids. Germline CDR1 SGHRS, CDR2 YFSETQ. The CDR3: CASSLDRQGRFGEQYF. The DNA for the CDR3 is TGCGCCAGCAGCCTGGACCGACAGGGGAGGTTTGGAGAGCAGTACTTC.